The table lists the clone carrying this TCR beta chain with a few counts. Its target is unknown. These data belong to a study of cytomegalovirus exposure and HLA in healthy donors. Study summary: An earlier analysis found fewer than 140 million unique TCR beta sequences from 200 million or so T cells.

Per the germline V gene, CDR1 is SNHLY and CDR2 is FYNNEI. V lost 0 bases to trimming and J lost 5 bases; unmatched junction nucleotides: 6. The CDR3 extends over 16 amino acids. PCR used 60 Vbeta primers and 13 Jbeta primers. Repertoires were generated with immunoSEQ multiplex PCR, while TCRdb's copy carries only in-frame clones and drops some. The sample holds 100,000 or so clones, roughly 69% seen once. Points from the study as a whole: Reports indicate that TCR beta sequences accurately predicted the HLA-A and HLA-B alleles of most subjects. The productive fraction for most TCR beta V segments was about 87% or about 30% in an earlier analysis.

The sequence was obtained from a man aged 50-60 years in good health and CMV-seropositive. This chain joins TRBV2 and TRBJ2-5; 10 bases agree with TRBD2. Sequences were obtained from PBMCs. CDR3 amino acids: CASSEAKAGGRETQYF. Here the CDR3 DNA reads TGTGCCAGCAGTGAAGCTAAAGCGGGGGGGCGGGAGACCCAGTACTTC.